Presented here are 13 T cell receptor beta chains from one specimen sequenced in a study of siplizumab effects on memory and regulatory T cells. Assay: immunoSEQ multiplex PCR; the TCRdb copy retains only in-frame clones and omits some. The repertoire includes roughly 93,000 clones, 85% to 95% of them detected once, and about 1.5% sits in the top ten. Sequenced: non-Treg CD4+ T cells sorted from blood. Receptor source: a human donor in good health.

The gene calls are TRBV15 and TRBJ1-2, with a tentative D call TRBD1 (5 bases). The V and J ends lost 0 bases and 0 bases respectively, with 11 bases between them. This CDR3 has 16 amino acids. The V gene's germline CDR1 is LNHNV and CDR2 YYDKDF (reference sequence). The CDR3 loop reads CATSRDGAAANYGYTF. In nucleotides, the CDR3 is TGTGCCACCAGCAGAGACGGGGCCGCAGCTAACTATGGCTACACCTTC.

The chain joins TRBV6-6 to TRBJ2-1; D is unresolved. V dropped 3 bases and J dropped 9 bases, with 6 bases sitting between them. The germline CDR1 and CDR2 sequences are MNHNY and SVGAGI (reference sequence). CDR3 length equals 11 residues. CDR3 region: CASSYLSEQFF. CDR3 bases: TGTGCCAGCAGTTATCTCAGTGAGCAGTTCTTC.

The V gene is TRBV4-1, the J gene TRBJ2-6; either TRBD1 or TRBD2 may fit D (6 bases each). Trimming removed 6 bases from V and 4 bases from J, with 16 bases in between. The length of the CDR3 is 16 residues. Germline-derived CDR1 and CDR2 are MGHRA and YSYEKL. The CDR3 here is CASSPRGGTGANVLTF. In DNA form, the CDR3 reads TGCGCCAGCAGTCCAAGAGGGGGGACCGGGGCCAACGTCCTGACTTTC.

The CDR3 DNA reads as TGTGCCAGTAGTACAACAGAGAACACTGAAGCTTTCTTT. It encodes CASSTTENTEAFF. The V and J genes are TRBV19 and TRBJ1-1; no clear D gene. The CDR3 has 13 residues. V was pared by 4 bases and J by 1 base, with 7 bases between. Germline assignment: CDR1 LNHDA and CDR2 SQIVND (reference sequence). Full variable domain (remainder filled in from reference TRBV19 and TRBJ1-1): DGGITQSPKYLFRKEGQNVTLSCEQNLNHDAMYWYRQDPGQGLRLIYYSQIVNDFQKGDIAEGYSVSREKKESFPLTVTSAQKNPTAFYLCASSTTENTEAFFGQGTRLTVV.

The chain joins TRBV5-1 to TRBJ2-6; D is perhaps TRBD1 (6 bases). V gave up 1 base and J gave up 2 bases, with 7 bases separating them. The CDR3 has 15 residues. The germline CDR1 and CDR2 sequences are SGHRS and YFSETQ. CDR3 in amino acids: CASSLRGTGANVLTF. Here the CDR3 DNA reads TGCGCCAGCAGCTTGAGGGGGACTGGGGCCAACGTCCTGACTTTC.

Worth noting for this clone: An end of the junction does not agree with germline; a read error may underlie this. The genes are TRBV11-2 and TRBJ2-2; D is unresolved. This CDR3 is 14 amino acids long. Germline V gene data show CDR1 as SGHAT and CDR2 as FQNNGV. The CDR3 loop reads CASSFTANAGELFF. The CDR3 nucleotides are TGTGCCAGCAGCTTCACAGCGAACGCCGGGGAGCTGTTTTTT.

V is TRBV19 and J is TRBJ1-6; D call uncertain. With 5 bases removed from V and 7 bases from J, the gap between germline ends came to 9 bases. Germline loops: CDR1 LNHDA, CDR2 SQIVND (reference sequence). The CDR3 totals 13 residues. This CDR3 is CASSVIENSPLHF. As DNA, the CDR3 is TGTGCCAGTAGTGTAATAGAGAATTCACCCCTCCACTTT.

The chain uses TRBV7-9 and TRBJ1-4, with no clear D. V lost 2 bases, J lost 5 bases, and 9 bases lay in between. Germline loops: CDR1 SEHNR, CDR2 FQNEAQ (reference sequence). The CDR3 runs 14 residues. CDR3 region: CASSLSRANEKLFF. In DNA, the CDR3 is TGTGCCAGCAGCTTATCGAGAGCGAATGAAAAACTGTTTTTT.

The V gene is TRBV18, the J gene TRBJ1-1; no definite D call. This CDR3 spans 14 amino acids. CDR1 and CDR2 (germline): KGHSH, LQKENI. V was trimmed by 3 bases and J by 3 bases, leaving 11 bases between them. The CDR3 nucleotides are TGTGCCAGCTCACCGGAGCAGACTCACACTGAAGCTTTCTTT. This codes for CASSPEQTHTEAFF.

The chain combines TRBV4-2 with TRBJ2-5, with TRBD1 matching 11 bases. Germline assignment: CDR1 LGHNA and CDR2 YNFKEQ. This CDR3 is 15 amino acids long. The junction had 1 base not matched to a gene; V was cut back by 4 bases and J by 0 bases. CDR3 sequence: CASSPGQGDQETQYF. In DNA form, the CDR3 reads TGTGCCAGCAGCCCGGGACAGGGGGACCAAGAGACCCAGTACTTC.

The chain employs TRBV7-2 and TRBJ1-4; TRBD1 agrees at 7 bases. Looked up from germline, CDR1 is SGHTA and CDR2 is FQGNSA. V gave up 5 bases and J gave up 3 bases; unmatched junction bases: 6. The CDR3 covers 15 residues. For the CDR3, the DNA is TGTGCCAGCAGCCCCGCACAGGGGTCTAATGAAAAACTGTTTTTT. It is translated as CASSPAQGSNEKLFF.

V gene TRBV2 combines with J gene TRBJ1-1; D is unclear. V was pared by 5 bases and J by 1 base, with 11 bases between. CDR3 length: 14 residues. Germline CDR1 reads SNHLY; CDR2 reads FYNNEI. The CDR3 nucleotides read TGTGCCAGCAGTTTCGGGCTTCCGAACACTGAAGCTTTCTTT. Protein: CASSFGLPNTEAFF.

The chain uses TRBV9 and TRBJ2-5, with 8 bases that match TRBD1. CDR1 SGDLS and CDR2 YYNGEE come from the germline V gene. Losses at the gene ends were 0 bases for V and 0 bases for J; bases not matched to a gene: 1. The CDR3 is 15 residues long. The CDR3 spells CASSVGGQDQETQYF. The CDR3 bases are TGTGCCAGCAGCGTAGGGGGACAGGACCAAGAGACCCAGTACTTC. Based on the CDR3 plus reference TRBV9 and TRBJ2-5, the full variable domain is DSGVTQTPKHLITATGQRVTLRCSPRSGDLSVYWYQQSLDQGLQFLIQYYNGEERAKGNILERFSAQQFPDLHSELNLSSLELGDSALYFCASSVGGQDQETQYFGPGTRLLVL.